The rows below give T cell receptor beta chains drawn from one sample of a study of cytomegalovirus exposure and HLA in healthy donors. TCRdb's table, derived via immunoSEQ multiplex PCR, lists solely in-frame clones and lacks some. This sample yields around 100,000 clones, of which roughly 78% are seen a single time; 7.3% belongs to the top ten. Material: PBMCs. The receptors were gathered from a man aged 30 to 45 in good health and CMV-seronegative. CDR3s include the opening cysteine and the closing phenylalanine or tryptophan. Fields, in order: V gene, clone size, D gene, J gene, CDR3 DNA, CDR3 protein. The D gene is left open where the match is weak. Some rows have no size entry. The others give once, few or many, or a class for an expanded clone.

V: TRBV10-2
size: -
D: TRBD1
J: TRBJ1-5
DNA: TGCGCCAGCAAACCGGGACAGGGGAAGAATCAGCCCCAGCATTTT
CDR3: CASKPGQGKNQPQHF

V: TRBV7-2
size: -
D: -
J: TRBJ1-2
DNA: TGTGCCAGCAGCTTACAGGCGGGGGACTATGGCTACACCTTC
CDR3: CASSLQAGDYGYTF

V: TRBV11-1
size: -
D: -
J: TRBJ1-4
DNA: TGTGCCAGTTCTCCGGGACACAACTTTGAAAAACTGTTTTTT
CDR3: CASSPGHNFEKLFF

V: TRBV4-2
size: -
D: -
J: TRBJ1-2
DNA: TGTGCCAGCAGATCTTCGGAATGGGGCTCCGGTGGCTACACCTTC
CDR3: CASRSSEWGSGGYTF

V: TRBV29-1
size: few
D: TRBD1
J: TRBJ2-7
DNA: TGCAGCGTTGAACAGGGGGACTCCTACGAGCAGTACTTC
CDR3: CSVEQGDSYEQYF

V: TRBV7-6
size: -
D: TRBD1
J: TRBJ1-5
DNA: TGTGCCAGCAGCTTAGGGGCTACAGGGGGGGATAGCAATCAGCCCCAGCATTTT
CDR3: CASSLGATGGDSNQPQHF

V: TRBV2
size: few
D: -
J: TRBJ1-1
DNA: TGTGCCAGCATTATGAACACTGAAGCTTTCTTT
CDR3: CASIMNTEAFF

V: TRBV4-2
size: -
D: TRBD2
J: TRBJ2-5
DNA: TGTGCCAGCAGCCAAGATCCCAGCGGGGGGTTGCAAGAGACCCAGTACTTC
CDR3: CASSQDPSGGLQETQYF

V: TRBV7-6
size: -
D: -
J: TRBJ2-3
DNA: TGTGCCAGCAGCTTCAGGGGACCTAGCACAGATACGCAGTATTTT
CDR3: CASSFRGPSTDTQYF

V: TRBV5-6
size: -
D: -
J: TRBJ2-5
DNA: TGTGCCAGCAGCTTGTTGGGGCGGTCCCAAGAGGCCCAGTACTTC
CDR3: CASSLLGRSQEAQYF

V: TRBV28
size: few
D: TRBD2
J: TRBJ2-5
DNA: TGTGCCAGCAGACCGACTAGCGGGGAAGAGACCCAGTACTTC
CDR3: CASRPTSGEETQYF

V: TRBV19
size: few
D: -
J: TRBJ1-1
DNA: TGTGCCAGTAGTATTAATCGCAGATTGAACACTGAAGCTTTCTTT
CDR3: CASSINRRLNTEAFF

V: TRBV7-6
size: -
D: -
J: TRBJ2-2
DNA: TGTGCCAGCAGCTTGGCAGAGAACACCGGGGAGCTGTTTTTT
CDR3: CASSLAENTGELFF

V: TRBV28
size: -
D: TRBD1
J: TRBJ2-7
DNA: TGTGCCAGCAGTTTACGGGGACAGGGGTACGAGCAGTACTTC
CDR3: CASSLRGQGYEQYF

V: TRBV10-1
size: -
D: -
J: TRBJ1-1
DNA: TGCGCCAGCAGTGAGAGGGGTAGGGCTGAAGCTTTCTTT
CDR3: CASSERGRAEAFF